This TCR beta chain is from a study of T cell responses to AZD1222 COVID-19 vaccine. For the study at large: Second doses at about 4 or about 12 weeks were pooled. General study points: Females outnumbered males among donors, who were mostly white British; clonal diversity was possibly underestimated. The peak T cell response came first, and repertoires were sampled only after it.

For this clone: The target antigen is unknown.

The germline CDR1 and CDR2 sequences are LNHDA and SQIVND (reference sequence). The CDR3 covers 15 residues. The V end lost 4 bases, the J end lost 9 bases, and 18 bases lay between the germline ends. Measured with immunoSEQ multiplex PCR; TCRdb has only the in-frame clones, and not every one. This sample has around 96,000 clones, with around nine tenths found just once. The sequencing used peripheral blood, collected on day 0 of AZD1222 vaccination. The clonotype comes from an adult in good health. The rearrangement uses TRBV19 and TRBJ2-2; D uncertain. CDR3 residues: CASSKTGPQSRELFF. CDR3 DNA sequence: TGTGCCAGTAGTAAAACCGGGCCCCAGAGCAGGGAGCTGTTTTTT.